This TCR beta chain was captured in a study of T cells in Graves' hyperthyroidism and ophthalmopathy. Amplification of TCR beta CDR3 regions used RNA as the template. A first-round RT-PCR of the TCR CDR3 used the HTBI primer set. MiXCR, applied by TCRdb to the multiplex PCR reads, yields one record per CDR3 protein. The table records 600,000 or so distinct CDR3 sequences, roughly 15% of them present only once. After removal of 4 bases from V and 3 bases from J, the junction contained 8 bases not matched to a gene. The germline CDR1 and CDR2 sequences are MDHEN and SYDVKM. The CDR3 runs 18 residues. The genes are TRBV28 and TRBJ2-1; 14 nucleotides agree with TRBD2. The sample taken for sequencing was blood. The receptor comes from a woman aged 50 to 60 with Graves' ophthalmopathy. The CDR3 coding sequence is TGTGCCAGCAGTTCCCGGACTAGCGGGAGGAGGGGCTACAATGAGCAGTTCTTC. This gives the protein CASSSRTSGRRGYNEQFF.